A selection of T cell receptor beta chains follows, all from one sample in a study of blood T cell repertoires in COVID-19. Using immunoSEQ multiplex PCR, the repertoire was profiled, and TCRdb retains in-frame clones only, with some absent. The sample yields approximately 80,000 clones, 82% seen once. Sequencing was performed on peripheral blood. These receptors all come from a human donor in a cohort sampled during active COVID-19. CDR3s include the opening cysteine and the closing phenylalanine or tryptophan. D genes are given only for firm matches. Where a row states a size, it is once, few, many or the class of an expanded clone; other rows omit it.

clone size,D gene,V gene,J gene,CDR3 length,CDR3 DNA,CDR3 protein
NA,NA,TRBV11-2,TRBJ1-4,16,TGTGCCAGCACCCGACGTGGGCCTCCCGCGGGAGAAAAACTGTTTTTT,CASTRRGPPAGEKLFF
NA,NA,TRBV9,TRBJ2-3,14,TGTGCCAGCAGCGTAGGACAAAAACACGATACGCAGTATTTT,CASSVGQKHDTQYF
NA,NA,TRBV12-5,TRBJ2-7,14,TGTGCTAGTGGTTTGGGAAACAGGTTCCCAGAGCAGTACTTC,CASGLGNRFPEQYF
NA,NA,TRBV11-3,TRBJ2-7,13,TGTGCCAGCAGCTTATCGGGGTCCTACGAGCAGTACTTC,CASSLSGSYEQYF
once,NA,TRBV5-6,TRBJ2-3,14,TGTGCCAGCAGCCCCGAGGGCCCCACAGATACGCAGTATTTT,CASSPEGPTDTQYF
NA,NA,TRBV7-3,TRBJ1-3,15,TGTGCCAGCAGCTTAAGTACCAGTTCTGGAAACACCATATATTTT,CASSLSTSSGNTIYF
NA,NA,TRBV6-5,TRBJ1-1,14,TGTGCCAGCAGCCAACAGGGTTCGGGCACTGAAGCTTTCTTT,CASSQQGSGTEAFF
few,TRBD1,TRBV6-2/TRBV6-3,TRBJ1-1,17,TGTGCCAGCAGTTACCCTACAGGGGTAGTAGAGAACACTGAAGCTTTCTTT,CASSYPTGVVENTEAFF
NA,NA,TRBV18,TRBJ2-3,14,TGTGCCAGCTCCCCTGGGCAGGGCACAGATACGCAGTATTTT,CASSPGQGTDTQYF
NA,NA,TRBV27,TRBJ1-5,15,TGTGCCAGCAGTTTATCGCGCCCTAGCAATCAGCCCCAGCATTTT,CASSLSRPSNQPQHF
NA,TRBD2,TRBV18,TRBJ2-7,14,TGTGCCAGCTCATTAGGGACTAGCTCCTACGAGCAGTACTTC,CASSLGTSSYEQYF
NA,TRBD2,TRBV18,TRBJ2-1,15,TGTGCCAGCTCACCCTCGACTAGCGGGGGGCATGAGCAGTTCTTC,CASSPSTSGGHEQFF
NA,NA,TRBV7-8,TRBJ1-1,17,TGTGCCAGCAGCCACCCGGCGGAGGTCTGGGGGAACACTGAAGCTTTCTTT,CASSHPAEVWGNTEAFF
NA,TRBD1,TRBV29-1,TRBJ1-1,10,TGCAGCGCTGGACAGGACGGAGCTTTCTTT,CSAGQDGAFF
once,TRBD2,TRBV7-2,TRBJ2-3,15,TGTGCCAGCAGCTTAGGGGGAGCGGGGGGAAATACGCAGTATTTT,CASSLGGAGGNTQYF
few,TRBD2,TRBV14,TRBJ2-1,14,TGTGCCAGCAGCCTCGGGACTAGTTTGAATGAGCAGTTCTTC,CASSLGTSLNEQFF
NA,TRBD1,TRBV18,TRBJ1-2,14,TGTGCCAGCTCACCACCGGAGGGGGCAAAAGGCTACACCTTC,CASSPPEGAKGYTF
NA,NA,TRBV5-1,TRBJ1-3,15,TGCGCCAGCAGCTTGGCCGGGACATTCGGAAACACCATATATTTT,CASSLAGTFGNTIYF
NA,NA,TRBV5-6,TRBJ1-2,17,TGTGCCAGCAGCCCCGGGATACTGGGCCGCCGGGGGTATGGCTACACCTTC,CASSPGILGRRGYGYTF
many,NA,TRBV30,TRBJ2-3,15,TGTGCCTGGAGTGATACAGGGAGCGGCACAGATACGCAGTATTTT,CAWSDTGSGTDTQYF
NA,NA,TRBV5-5,TRBJ1-5,14,TGTGCCAGCAGTCTACTTCCTAGCAATCAGCCCCAGCATTTT,CASSLLPSNQPQHF
NA,NA,TRBV18,TRBJ2-7,13,TGTGCCAGCTCACCAGATAGCGCCTACGAGCAGTACTTC,CASSPDSAYEQYF
NA,NA,TRBV5-1,TRBJ1-1,15,TGCGCCAGCAGCTCACTTCCTGGGACTAACACTGAAGCTTTCTTT,CASSSLPGTNTEAFF
few,NA,TRBV7-8,TRBJ1-1,13,TGTGCCAGCAGCTTCCAGATTAACACTGAAGCTTTCTTT,CASSFQINTEAFF
once,NA,TRBV19,TRBJ1-2,14,TGTGCCAGTAGTATAGATCGGGGGAATTATGGCTACACCTTC,CASSIDRGNYGYTF
NA,NA,TRBV25-1,TRBJ1-3,15,TGTGCCAGCAGTGAACGGGTCCCCTCTGGAAACACCATATATTTT,CASSERVPSGNTIYF
NA,TRBD1,TRBV14,TRBJ1-2,13,TGTGCCAGCAGCCACAACAGGGGGTATGGCTACACCTTC,CASSHNRGYGYTF
NA,NA,TRBV6-5,TRBJ1-2,11,TGTGCCAGCAGTTCTGACAGGGGCTACACCTTC,CASSSDRGYTF
NA,NA,TRBV10-2,TRBJ2-5,15,TGCGCCAGCAGTGAGTCAACGGTGACAGGAGAGACCCAGTACTTC,CASSESTVTGETQYF
NA,NA,TRBV5-4,TRBJ1-1,15,TGTGCCAGCAGCTTGGCCGTAGGGGGGGACACTGAAGCTTTCTTT,CASSLAVGGDTEAFF
NA,NA,TRBV4-1,TRBJ2-4,16,TGCGCCAGCAGCCAAGCCGATACGGGTTACGGAAACATTCAGTACTTC,CASSQADTGYGNIQYF
NA,TRBD2,TRBV2,TRBJ2-3,16,TGTGCCAGCAGTGAAGACTGGGGTAGCGGGACAGATACGCAGTATTTT,CASSEDWGSGTDTQYF
once,TRBD2,TRBV3-1/TRBV3-2,TRBJ2-5,15,TGTGCCAGCAGCCAAAAAAGCGGGGGGGCAGAGACCCAGTACTTC,CASSQKSGGAETQYF
NA,TRBD2,TRBV3-1/TRBV3-2,TRBJ2-1,17,TGTGCCAGCAGCCACCCGGGCGGGGGGAGCTCCTACAATGAGCAGTTCTTC,CASSHPGGGSSYNEQFF
NA,NA,TRBV3-1/TRBV3-2,TRBJ2-3,16,TGTGCCAGCAGCCAAGACACGGGCGGGCGGGGAGATACGCAGTATTTT,CASSQDTGGRGDTQYF
NA,NA,TRBV4-1,TRBJ2-7,13,TGCGCCAGCAGCCCCGTACTTTCCTACGAGCAGTACTTC,CASSPVLSYEQYF
NA,TRBD1,TRBV19,TRBJ2-1,15,TGTGCCAGTAGCTATCACGGGGAAGGGGGCGCTGAGCAGTTCTTC,CASSYHGEGGAEQFF